This TCR beta chain was profiled in a study of shared clonotypes between healthy human individuals. The germline gives CDR1 SGHRS, CDR2 YFSETQ. The CDR3 covers 15 residues. V was clipped by 0 bases and J by 3 bases; unmatched bases: 5. The protocol was immunoSEQ multiplex PCR, while the TCRdb copy is restricted to in-frame clones and leaves out a portion. The sample gives 1.6 million or so clones, less than 99% of which show up once; roughly 0.35% is in the top ten. The TCR comes from a man aged 25 to 45 in good health. The specimen was naive CD4+ T cells sorted from blood. Subset of the sample: CD45RA+ positively selected. This chain connects TRBV5-1 to TRBJ1-1, with 7 bases lining up with TRBD1. CDR3 nucleotides: TGCGCCAGCAGCTTGGGGAATACAGGGGACACTGAAGCTTTCTTT. It specifies CASSLGNTGDTEAFF.